The 9 T cell receptor beta chains below were found in one sample sequenced in a study of T cell responses to AZD1222 COVID-19 vaccine. Sequencing was performed with immunoSEQ multiplex PCR; in TCRdb, only in-frame clones are kept and a portion is missing. Among tens of thousands of clones, over 70% were seen once, and the ten largest hold approximately 20%. Sequencing used peripheral blood, obtained 28 days after the second AZD1222 dose. These receptors were obtained from an adult who received the AZD1222 COVID-19 vaccine.

The V gene is TRBV9, the J gene TRBJ2-3; 10 nucleotides match TRBD2. J was trimmed by 1 base and V by 0 bases; bases with no gene match: 5. The CDR3 sequence is 17 residues long. Germline V gives CDR1 SGDLS, CDR2 YYNGEE. In DNA form, the CDR3 reads TGTGCCAGCAGCGTAGCGCAAGGGACTAGCGGCACAGATACGCAGTATTTT. This codes for CASSVAQGTSGTDTQYF.

The chain employs TRBV9 and TRBJ1-2; D ambiguous. Germline-derived CDR1 and CDR2 are SGDLS and YYNGEE. Trimming cost V 0 bases and J 7 bases, with 10 bases left between them. This CDR3 comprises 13 residues. The CDR3 DNA reads as TGTGCCAGCAGCGTAGGCCCTATGGGTGGCTACACCTTC. The encoded protein is CASSVGPMGGYTF.

The chain joins TRBV9 to TRBJ2-6; D call uncertain. V was clipped by 0 bases and J by 0 bases, with 4 bases between them. Germline V gene sequence: CDR1 SGDLS, CDR2 YYNGEE. The CDR3 consists of 15 residues. The CDR3 reads CASSVEASGANVLTF. In DNA form, the CDR3 reads TGTGCCAGCAGCGTAGAGGCCTCTGGGGCCAACGTCCTGACTTTC.

Details on this clone: Other DNA variants within this sample encode the same CDR3. This rearrangement joins TRBV5-1 to TRBJ2-7, with a tentative D call TRBD2 (5 bases). The CDR3 consists of 13 residues. Germline CDR1 reads SGHRS; CDR2 reads YFSETQ. V lost 0 bases and J lost 2, with 6 bases in between. The CDR3 spells CASSLDGAYEQYF. CDR3 bases: TGCGCCAGCAGCTTGGACGGGGCCTACGAGCAGTACTTC.

The chain uses TRBV7-3 and TRBJ2-2; 9 bases fit TRBD1. The trim removed 3 bases at V and 8 bases at J, leaving 10 bases unmatched. Germline V lookup: CDR1 SGHTA, CDR2 FQGTGA. The CDR3 is 16 amino acids. The CDR3 coding sequence is TGTGCCAGCAGCTTCCGCAACCACAGGGGGCAAGGGGAGCTGTTTTTT. Translation: CASSFRNHRGQGELFF.

V and J are TRBV14 and TRBJ2-5, with D hard to call. There are 14 residues in the CDR3. Trimming cost V 1 base and J 5 bases, with 11 bases left between them. The germline V gene has CDR1 SGHDN and CDR2 FVKESK. In nucleotides, the CDR3 is TGTGCCAGCAGCCAAGGCGTTAGAAGCGAGACCCAGTACTTC. As protein: CASSQGVRSETQYF.

V gene TRBV9 combines with J gene TRBJ2-1; a weak D match, TRBD1 (5 bases). Germline V gives CDR1 SGDLS, CDR2 YYNGEE. Trimming removed 0 bases from V and 0 bases from J, with 7 bases in between. This CDR3 has 15 residues. The CDR3 DNA reads as TGTGCCAGCAGCGTAGAGGGGTTCTCCTACAATGAGCAGTTCTTC. It is translated as CASSVEGFSYNEQFF.

This clone occurred once. The CDR3 region has the DNA TGCAGTGCTAGTTTTTGGGGGACTAATGAAAAACTGTTTTTT. It yields the protein CSASFWGTNEKLFF. This sequence joins TRBV20-1 and TRBJ1-4; the D gene is possibly TRBD1 (5 bases). This CDR3 contains 14 residues. Trimming removed 3 bases at V and 2 bases at J, with 10 bases between. Germline V gene lookup returns CDR1 DFQATT and CDR2 SNEGSKA (reference sequence).

Concerning this clone: It is unclear where the CDR3 begins or ends on the DNA, so no DNA is shown, and the CDR3 is as TCRdb lists it. The rearrangement joins TRBV6-5 to TRBJ1-4. The germline gives CDR1 MNHEY, CDR2 SVGAGI. Counting both end residues, the CDR3 totals 13 amino acids. CDR3: CASSSSAGEKLFF.